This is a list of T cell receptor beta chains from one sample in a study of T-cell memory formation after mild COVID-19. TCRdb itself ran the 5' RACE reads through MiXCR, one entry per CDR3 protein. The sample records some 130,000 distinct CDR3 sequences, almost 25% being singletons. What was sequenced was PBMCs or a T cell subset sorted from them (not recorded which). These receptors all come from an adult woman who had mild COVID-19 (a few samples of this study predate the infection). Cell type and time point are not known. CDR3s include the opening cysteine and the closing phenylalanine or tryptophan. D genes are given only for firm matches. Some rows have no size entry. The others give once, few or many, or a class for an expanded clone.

CDR3nt: TGTGCCAGCAGCCAAGTATCGACAGGGGGTGGCTACACCTTC
CDR3aa: CASSQVSTGGGYTF
d_gene: TRBD1
abundance: -
v_gene: TRBV14
j_gene: TRBJ1-2

CDR3nt: TGTGCCACCAGTGATTGGGACGAGACCCAGTACTTC
CDR3aa: CATSDWDETQYF
d_gene: -
abundance: -
v_gene: TRBV24-1
j_gene: TRBJ2-5

CDR3nt: TGTGCCAGCAGCTTGACAGGGAACACTGAAGCTTTCTTT
CDR3aa: CASSLTGNTEAFF
d_gene: -
abundance: many
v_gene: TRBV11-2
j_gene: TRBJ1-1

CDR3nt: TGTGCCAGCAGCTTAGTCTCTAGCGGGGATTCCCGATGGGGCGCAGATACGCAGTATTTT
CDR3aa: CASSLVSSGDSRWGADTQYF
d_gene: TRBD2
abundance: few
v_gene: TRBV7-6
j_gene: TRBJ2-3

CDR3nt: TGTGCCAGCAGCCAGATCAACAGGGATCCCTATGGCTACACCTTC
CDR3aa: CASSQINRDPYGYTF
d_gene: -
abundance: -
v_gene: TRBV14
j_gene: TRBJ1-2

CDR3nt: TGCGCCAGCAGCTTGGGTGGTGGGGGCGAGGGCTACACCTTC
CDR3aa: CASSLGGGGEGYTF
d_gene: -
abundance: -
v_gene: TRBV5-1
j_gene: TRBJ1-2

CDR3nt: TGTGCCAGTAGCTTCACAGGGAACTACGAGCAGTACTTC
CDR3aa: CASSFTGNYEQYF
d_gene: -
abundance: few
v_gene: TRBV19
j_gene: TRBJ2-7

CDR3nt: TGTGCCAGCAGCGCCGACAGGGCGCTGAACACCGGGGAGCTGTTTTTT
CDR3aa: CASSADRALNTGELFF
d_gene: TRBD1
abundance: -
v_gene: TRBV7-6
j_gene: TRBJ2-2

CDR3nt: TGTGCCAGCAGCTGGGGTGCGGGAGTGATATACAATGAGCAGTTCTTC
CDR3aa: CASSWGAGVIYNEQFF
d_gene: TRBD2
abundance: few
v_gene: TRBV5-5
j_gene: TRBJ2-1

CDR3nt: TGCGCCAGCAGCCAAGCGACAGATAGCAATCAGCCCCAGCATTTT
CDR3aa: CASSQATDSNQPQHF
d_gene: -
abundance: few
v_gene: TRBV4-1
j_gene: TRBJ1-5

CDR3nt: TGCGCCAGCAGCCAAGAGGGACACTCCTATGGCTACACCTTC
CDR3aa: CASSQEGHSYGYTF
d_gene: -
abundance: -
v_gene: TRBV4-1
j_gene: TRBJ1-2

CDR3nt: TGTGCCAGCAGTTTAGGCAATCCCAACAATGAGCAGTTCTTC
CDR3aa: CASSLGNPNNEQFF
d_gene: -
abundance: -
v_gene: TRBV12-3/TRBV12-4
j_gene: TRBJ2-1

CDR3nt: TGTGCCACCAGTGATTGGGAGGGATTGGGGCAAGAGACCCAGTACTTC
CDR3aa: CATSDWEGLGQETQYF
d_gene: TRBD2
abundance: -
v_gene: TRBV24-1
j_gene: TRBJ2-5

CDR3nt: TGTGCCAGCAGCTTGGAGGGGCTAGGGCAAGAGACCCAGTACTTC
CDR3aa: CASSLEGLGQETQYF
d_gene: -
abundance: -
v_gene: TRBV7-9
j_gene: TRBJ2-5

CDR3nt: TGCAGCGTTGAACACCAGGGCGGTTTACCCGGGGAGCTGTTTTTT
CDR3aa: CSVEHQGGLPGELFF
d_gene: -
abundance: few
v_gene: TRBV29-1
j_gene: TRBJ2-2

CDR3nt: TGTGCCAGCCAAGACATGAGGGATACGCAGTATTTT
CDR3aa: CASQDMRDTQYF
d_gene: -
abundance: few
v_gene: TRBV7-6
j_gene: TRBJ2-3

CDR3nt: TGCGCCAGCAGCTCATTGACCGGGACAGGGGATCCGCCCCAGCATTTT
CDR3aa: CASSSLTGTGDPPQHF
d_gene: TRBD1
abundance: once
v_gene: TRBV4-1
j_gene: TRBJ1-5

CDR3nt: TGTGCCAGCAGCAGCCCCCTTAGCGGGGCAAGCACAGATACGCAGTATTTT
CDR3aa: CASSSPLSGASTDTQYF
d_gene: TRBD2
abundance: -
v_gene: TRBV9
j_gene: TRBJ2-3

CDR3nt: TGTGCCAGCAGCGATAGACGGCCTGAAGCTTTCTTT
CDR3aa: CASSDRRPEAFF
d_gene: -
abundance: -
v_gene: TRBV3-1
j_gene: TRBJ1-1

CDR3nt: TGTGCCAGCAGCTCCCTTTCCTCGTCGGCTAATGAAAAACTGTTTTTT
CDR3aa: CASSSLSSSANEKLFF
d_gene: -
abundance: -
v_gene: TRBV7-9
j_gene: TRBJ1-4